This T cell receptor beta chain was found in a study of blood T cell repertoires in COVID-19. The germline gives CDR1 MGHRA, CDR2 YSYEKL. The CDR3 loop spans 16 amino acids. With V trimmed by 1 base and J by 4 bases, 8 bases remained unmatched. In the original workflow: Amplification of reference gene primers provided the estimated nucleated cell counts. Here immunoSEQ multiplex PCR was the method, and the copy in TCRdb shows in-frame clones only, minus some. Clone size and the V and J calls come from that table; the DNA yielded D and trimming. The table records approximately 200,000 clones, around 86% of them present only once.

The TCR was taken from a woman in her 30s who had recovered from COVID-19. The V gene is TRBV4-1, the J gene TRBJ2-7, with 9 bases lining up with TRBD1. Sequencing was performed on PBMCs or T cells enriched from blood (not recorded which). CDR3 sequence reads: CASSQGDRVPPYEQYF. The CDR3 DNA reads TGCGCCAGCAGCCAAGGGGACAGGGTCCCACCGTACGAGCAGTACTTC.